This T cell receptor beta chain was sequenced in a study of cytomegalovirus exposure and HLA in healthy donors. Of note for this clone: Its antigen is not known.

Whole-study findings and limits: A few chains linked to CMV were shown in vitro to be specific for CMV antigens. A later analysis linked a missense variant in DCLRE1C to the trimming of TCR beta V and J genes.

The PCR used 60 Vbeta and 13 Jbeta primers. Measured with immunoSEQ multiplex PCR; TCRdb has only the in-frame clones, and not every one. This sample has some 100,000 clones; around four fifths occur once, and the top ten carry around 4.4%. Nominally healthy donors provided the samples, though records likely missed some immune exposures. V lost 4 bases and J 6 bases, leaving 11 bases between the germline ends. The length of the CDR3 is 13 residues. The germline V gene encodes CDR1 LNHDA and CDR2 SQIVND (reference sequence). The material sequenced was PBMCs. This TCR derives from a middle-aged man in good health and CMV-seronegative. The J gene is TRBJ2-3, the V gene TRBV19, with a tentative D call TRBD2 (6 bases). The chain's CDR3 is CASSTGTPDTQYF. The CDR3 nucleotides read TGTGCCAGTAGTACTGGGACTCCTGATACGCAGTATTTT.